A single sample gave rise to the 15 T cell receptor beta chains below, sequenced in a study of blood T cell repertoires in COVID-19. Profiled with immunoSEQ multiplex PCR; TCRdb holds only in-frame clones, not every one. This repertoire shows about 220,000 clones, around 80% found once; its top ten account for roughly 7%. The specimen was peripheral blood. The receptors stem from a woman in her 70s with acute or convalescent COVID-19.

The genes are TRBV5-1 and TRBJ2-3; 14 bases line up with TRBD2. Losses at the gene ends were 4 bases for V and 5 bases for J; bases not matched to a gene: 6. Germline V lookup: CDR1 SGHRS, CDR2 YFSETQ. There are 16 residues in the CDR3. CDR3 DNA sequence: TGCGCCAGCAGCGAGACTAGCGGGGGGGGACGAGATACGCAGTATTTT. It encodes CASSETSGGGRDTQYF.

The chain couples TRBV6-2 or TRBV6-3 to TRBJ2-7, with TRBD1 matching over 10 bases. V lost 0 bases, J lost 7 bases, and 6 bases stayed unmatched. This CDR3 spans 15 amino acids. Per germline, CDR1 MNHEY and CDR2 SVGEGT. The CDR3 protein is CASSYSTGGQREQYF. The CDR3 DNA sequence: TGTGCCAGCAGTTACTCGACAGGGGGCCAGAGAGAGCAGTACTTC.

This clone was counted only a few times. The chain couples TRBV24-1 to TRBJ1-2; D remains ambiguous. This CDR3 contains 14 residues. The germline V gene has CDR1 KGHDR and CDR2 SFDVKD. Trimming pared 1 base from V and 1 base from J, leaving 6 bases between. The CDR3 is CATSDFTLNYGYTF. DNA for the CDR3: TGTGCCACCAGTGATTTTACTCTTAACTATGGCTACACCTTC.

The chain links TRBV24-1 to TRBJ2-5; D is unclear. The CDR3 has 14 amino acids. V was trimmed by 4 bases and J by 4 bases, leaving 12 bases between them. From germline, CDR1 is KGHDR and CDR2 SFDVKD. This chain's CDR3 is CATSEAGSPETQYF. In DNA, the CDR3 is TGTGCCACCAGTGAGGCCGGGTCTCCAGAGACCCAGTACTTC.

V gene TRBV11-2 combines with J gene TRBJ2-5; the match to TRBD1 covers 8 bases. Germline V CDR1 and CDR2: SGHAT, FQNNGV. This CDR3 has 14 amino acids. J gave up 5 bases and V 3 bases, and 5 bases lay outside the gene matches. CDR3 region: CASSLTGAGETQYF. DNA of the CDR3: TGTGCCAGCAGCTTGACAGGGGCCGGGGAGACCCAGTACTTC. Based on the CDR3 plus reference TRBV11-2 and TRBJ2-5, the full variable domain is EAGVAQSPRYKIIEKRQSVAFWCNPISGHATLYWYQQILGQGPKLLIQFQNNGVVDDSQLPKDRFSAERLKGVDSTLKIQPAKLEDSAVYLCASSLTGAGETQYFGPGTRLLVL.

The chain recombines TRBV24-1 with TRBJ2-5, with 7 bases that match TRBD2. The J segment lost 6 bases and the V segment lost 3 bases, leaving 6 bases of the junction unmatched. The CDR3 runs 14 residues. Germline assignment: CDR1 KGHDR and CDR2 SFDVKD. In DNA form, the CDR3 reads TGTGCCACCAGTGATAGATCCGGGGGGAAGACCCAGTACTTC. It encodes CATSDRSGGKTQYF.

The chain has TRBV18 and TRBJ1-2; TRBD1 agrees at 9 bases. The V gene's germline CDR1 is KGHSH and CDR2 LQKENI. The CDR3 loop spans 16 amino acids. Germline trimming cut 2 bases from V and 1 base from J; bases unmatched to any gene: 5. CDR3 sequence: CASSPAGQGYNYGYTF. The CDR3 DNA sequence: TGTGCCAGCTCACCAGCCGGACAGGGGTATAACTATGGCTACACCTTC.

This sequence joins TRBV4-2 and TRBJ2-5; D may be TRBD2 (5 bases). V was cut by 0 bases and J by 7 bases, with 9 bases left in between. The CDR3 is 13 residues long. Germline V gene data show CDR1 as LGHNA and CDR2 as YNFKEQ. CDR3 sequence reads: CASSQETAATQYF. The CDR3 nucleotides read TGTGCCAGCAGCCAAGAAACAGCGGCGACCCAGTACTTC.

This chain uses TRBV6-1 with TRBJ1-2; TRBD1 aligns across 9 bases. V lost 2 bases to trimming and J lost 7 bases; unmatched junction nucleotides: 8. The germline CDR1 and CDR2 sequences are MNHNS and SASEGT. CDR3 length: 15 amino acids. In nucleotides, the CDR3 is TGTGCCAGCAGTGAACTCGGGACAGGGTTTGTTGGCTACACCTTC. This encodes CASSELGTGFVGYTF.

Regarding this clone: The sample carries other DNA sequences with the same CDR3. The V gene is TRBV29-1, the J gene TRBJ1-1, with 8 bases lining up with TRBD1. The germline V gene has CDR1 SQVTM and CDR2 ANQGSEA. This CDR3 region has 13 residues. Trimming cost V 7 bases and J 1 base; bases outside gene matches: 5. The CDR3 protein is CSGRTGRNTEAFF. The DNA for the CDR3 is TGCAGCGGACGGACAGGGAGGAACACTGAAGCTTTCTTT.

The V gene is TRBV2, the J gene TRBJ2-2; TRBD2 is a possible D gene (6 bases). The CDR3 is made up of 15 amino acids. Germline-derived CDR1 and CDR2 are SNHLY and FYNNEI. V lost 7 bases, J lost 7 bases, and 19 bases lay in between. CDR3 amino acids: CASTGGRRSGGELFF. The CDR3 bases are TGTGCCAGCACCGGGGGACGCCGCAGTGGCGGGGAGCTGTTTTTT.

This chain joins TRBV4-3 and TRBJ1-5; D ambiguous. The CDR3 runs 14 residues. V was shortened by 1 base and J by 6 bases, with 10 bases between the two germline ends. Germline values: CDR1 LGHNA, CDR2 YSLEER. The CDR3 reads CASSQGPGGQPQHF. The CDR3 DNA reads as TGCGCCAGCAGCCAAGGTCCGGGTGGTCAGCCCCAGCATTTT.

The chain recombines TRBV7-8 with TRBJ1-1; D gene ambiguous. Germline-derived CDR1 and CDR2 are SGHVS and FQNEAQ. V lost 7 bases to trimming and J lost 5 bases, with 14 bases between them. The CDR3 contains 13 residues. CDR3 sequence reads: CASTGLERTEAFF. CDR3 in DNA: TGTGCCAGCACCGGACTCGAACGGACTGAAGCTTTCTTT.

The rearrangement links TRBV19 to TRBJ1-5; TRBD1 might be the D (6 bases). This CDR3 has 15 amino acids. Germline V gene lookup returns CDR1 LNHDA and CDR2 SQIVND (reference sequence). V lost 5 bases to trimming and J lost 11 bases, with 22 bases between them. The CDR3 nucleotides read TGTGCCAGTAGTCTCGCTGGTGGGACACACGGGACCCAGCATTTT. Translated: CASSLAGGTHGTQHF. The entire variable domain, with the rest obtained from reference TRBV19 and TRBJ1-5, is as follows: DGGITQSPKYLFRKEGQNVTLSCEQNLNHDAMYWYRQDPGQGLRLIYYSQIVNDFQKGDIAEGYSVSREKKESFPLTVTSAQKNPTAFYLCASSLAGGTHGTQHFGDGTRLSIL.

In its sample, this clone was seen a few times. The V and J genes are TRBV2 and TRBJ2-7, with a tentative D call TRBD2 (6 bases). This CDR3 has 17 residues. V was cut by 2 bases and J by 5 bases, with 22 bases left in between. Germline CDR1 reads SNHLY; CDR2 reads FYNNEI. DNA for the CDR3: TGTGCCAGCAGTGAAATTCAGGCGGGACCTATCCAGAACGAGCAGTACTTC. Translation gives CASSEIQAGPIQNEQYF.